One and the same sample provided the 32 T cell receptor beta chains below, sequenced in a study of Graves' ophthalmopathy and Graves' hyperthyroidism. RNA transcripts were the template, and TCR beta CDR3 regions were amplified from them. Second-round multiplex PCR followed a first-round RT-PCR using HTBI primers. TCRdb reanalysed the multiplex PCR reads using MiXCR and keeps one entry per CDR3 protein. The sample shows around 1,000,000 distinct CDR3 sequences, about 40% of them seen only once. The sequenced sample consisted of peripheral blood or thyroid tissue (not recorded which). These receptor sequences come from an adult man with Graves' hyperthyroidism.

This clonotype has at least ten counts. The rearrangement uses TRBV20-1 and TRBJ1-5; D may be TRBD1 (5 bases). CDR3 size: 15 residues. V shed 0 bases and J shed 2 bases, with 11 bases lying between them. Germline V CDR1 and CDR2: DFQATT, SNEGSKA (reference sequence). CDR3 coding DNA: TGCAGTGCTAGAGATGCAGGGAAGGGCAATCAGCCCCAGCATTTT. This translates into CSARDAGKGNQPQHF.

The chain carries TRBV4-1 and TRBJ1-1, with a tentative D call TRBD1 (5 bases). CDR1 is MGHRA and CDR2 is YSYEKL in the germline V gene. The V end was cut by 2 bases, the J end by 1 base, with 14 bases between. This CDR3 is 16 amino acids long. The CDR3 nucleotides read TGCGCCAGCAGCCAACCAATAACCCAGGGGAACACTGAAGCTTTCTTT. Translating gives CASSQPITQGNTEAFF.

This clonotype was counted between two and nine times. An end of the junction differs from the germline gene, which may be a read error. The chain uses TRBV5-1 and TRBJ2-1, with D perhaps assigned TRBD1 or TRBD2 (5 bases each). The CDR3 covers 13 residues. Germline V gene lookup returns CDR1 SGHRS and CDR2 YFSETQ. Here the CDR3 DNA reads TGTGCCAGCAGCTTGGATCGGGGCTTCGAGGAGTTCTTC. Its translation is CASSLDRGFEEFF.

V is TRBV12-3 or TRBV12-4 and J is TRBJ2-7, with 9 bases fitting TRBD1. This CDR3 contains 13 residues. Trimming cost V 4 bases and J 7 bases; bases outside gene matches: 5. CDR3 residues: CASSWTGVLEQYF. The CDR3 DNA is TGTGCCAGCAGTTGGACAGGGGTGCTAGAGCAGTACTTC.

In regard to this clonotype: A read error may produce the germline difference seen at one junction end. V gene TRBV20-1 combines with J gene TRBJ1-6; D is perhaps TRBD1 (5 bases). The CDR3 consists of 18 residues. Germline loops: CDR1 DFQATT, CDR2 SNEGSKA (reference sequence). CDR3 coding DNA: TGCAGTACTAGGGGATCAGTAAGAACCGGGACCCTCTTCAGGCCCCTCCACTTT. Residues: CSTRGSVRTGTLFRPLHF.

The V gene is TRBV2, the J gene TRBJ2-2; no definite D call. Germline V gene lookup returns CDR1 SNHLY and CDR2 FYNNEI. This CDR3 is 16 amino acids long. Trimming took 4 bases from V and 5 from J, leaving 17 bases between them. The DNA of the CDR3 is TGTGCCAGCAGTGGTTCTTCCCGGTTTCTGACCGGGGAGCTGTTTTTT. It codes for CASSGSSRFLTGELFF. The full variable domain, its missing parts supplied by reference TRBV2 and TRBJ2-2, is EPEVTQTPSHQVTQMGQEVILRCVPISNHLYFYWYRQILGQKVEFLVSFYNNEISEKSEIFDDQFSVERPDGSNFTLKIRSTKLEDSAMYFCASSGSSRFLTGELFFGEGSRLTVL.

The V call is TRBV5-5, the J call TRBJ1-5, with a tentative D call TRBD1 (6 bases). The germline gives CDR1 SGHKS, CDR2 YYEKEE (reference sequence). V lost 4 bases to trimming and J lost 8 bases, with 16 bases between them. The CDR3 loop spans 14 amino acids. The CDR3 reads CASSLQGFGEPQHF. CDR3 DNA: TGTGCCAGCAGCCTCCAGGGGTTTGGGGAGCCCCAGCATTTT.

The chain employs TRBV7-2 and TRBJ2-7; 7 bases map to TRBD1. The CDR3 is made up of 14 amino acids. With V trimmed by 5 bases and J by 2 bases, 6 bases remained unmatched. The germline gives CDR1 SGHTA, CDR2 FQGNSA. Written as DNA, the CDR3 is TGTGCCAGCAGCCTGGGACAGAATCCCTACGAGCAGTACTTC. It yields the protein CASSLGQNPYEQYF.

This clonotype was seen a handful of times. In DNA, the CDR3 is TGTGCCAGCAGTTACTCGAAGCAAAGGGCCGAGCAGTACTTC. It translates to CASSYSKQRAEQYF. This chain uses TRBV6-5 with TRBJ2-7, with D unresolved. This CDR3 contains 14 residues. V dropped 0 bases and J dropped 6 bases, with 12 bases sitting between them. Per germline, CDR1 MNHEY and CDR2 SVGAGI.

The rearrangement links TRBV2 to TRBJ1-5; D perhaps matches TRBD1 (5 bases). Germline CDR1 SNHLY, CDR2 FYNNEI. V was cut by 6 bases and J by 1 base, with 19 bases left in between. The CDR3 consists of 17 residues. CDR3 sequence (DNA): TGTGCCAGCAGGGCCCCTGGTTGGGACGGGAGCAATCAGCCCCAGCATTTT. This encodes CASRAPGWDGSNQPQHF.

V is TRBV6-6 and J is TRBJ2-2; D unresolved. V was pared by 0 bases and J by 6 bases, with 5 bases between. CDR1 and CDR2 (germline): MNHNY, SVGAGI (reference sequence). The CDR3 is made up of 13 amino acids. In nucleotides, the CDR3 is TGTGCCAGCAGTTACTCGACCGCCGGGGAGCTGTTTTTT. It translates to CASSYSTAGELFF.

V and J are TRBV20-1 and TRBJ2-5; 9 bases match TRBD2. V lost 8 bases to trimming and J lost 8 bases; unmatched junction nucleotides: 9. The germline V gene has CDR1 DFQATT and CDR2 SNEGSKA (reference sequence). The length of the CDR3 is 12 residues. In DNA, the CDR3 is TGCAGTTCGGCGGGAGGGCCCTATACCCAGTACTTC. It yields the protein CSSAGGPYTQYF.

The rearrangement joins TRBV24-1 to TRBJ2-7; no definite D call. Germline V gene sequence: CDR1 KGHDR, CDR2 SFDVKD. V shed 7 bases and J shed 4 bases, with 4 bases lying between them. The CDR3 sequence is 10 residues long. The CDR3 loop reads CATRNYEQYF. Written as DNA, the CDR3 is TGTGCCACCAGGAATTACGAGCAGTACTTC.

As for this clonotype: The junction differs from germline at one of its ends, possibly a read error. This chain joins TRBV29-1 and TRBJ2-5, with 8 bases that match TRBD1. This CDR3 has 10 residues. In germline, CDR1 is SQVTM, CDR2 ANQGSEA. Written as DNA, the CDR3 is TGCAGCGTTGGACAGGGGTTCAAGTTCTTC. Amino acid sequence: CSVGQGFKFF.

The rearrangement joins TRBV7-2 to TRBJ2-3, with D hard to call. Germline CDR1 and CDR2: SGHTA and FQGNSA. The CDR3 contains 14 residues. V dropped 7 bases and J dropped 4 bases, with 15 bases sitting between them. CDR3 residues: CASTPMVVSDTQYF. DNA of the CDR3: TGTGCCAGCACCCCGATGGTAGTTTCAGATACGCAGTATTTT.

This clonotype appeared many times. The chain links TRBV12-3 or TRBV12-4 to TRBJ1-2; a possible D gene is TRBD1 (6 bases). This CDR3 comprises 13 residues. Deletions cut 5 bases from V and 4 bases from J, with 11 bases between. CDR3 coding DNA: TGTGCCAGCAGTACCTCAGGGGTCTATGGCTACACCTTC. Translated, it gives CASSTSGVYGYTF.

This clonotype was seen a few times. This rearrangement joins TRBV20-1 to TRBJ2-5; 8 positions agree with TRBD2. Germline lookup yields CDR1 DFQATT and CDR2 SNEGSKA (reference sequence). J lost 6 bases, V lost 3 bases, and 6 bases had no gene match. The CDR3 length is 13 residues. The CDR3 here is CSASGRAKKTQYF. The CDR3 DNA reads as TGCAGTGCTAGCGGGAGGGCCAAAAAGACCCAGTACTTC.

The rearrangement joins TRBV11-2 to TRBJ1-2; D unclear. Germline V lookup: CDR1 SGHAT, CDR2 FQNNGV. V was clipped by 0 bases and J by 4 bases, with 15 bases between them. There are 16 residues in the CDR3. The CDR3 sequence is CASSLDLAGNVYGYTF. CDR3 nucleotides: TGTGCCAGCAGCTTAGATCTAGCGGGGAACGTCTATGGCTACACCTTC.

CDR3 loop: CASSLYSGRGSPLHF. Written as DNA, the CDR3 is TGTGCCAGCAGCTTATACAGTGGTAGAGGTTCACCCCTCCACTTT. The chain carries TRBV13 and TRBJ1-6; D unclear. The CDR3 length is 15 residues. Deletions cut 2 bases from V and 9 bases from J, with 14 bases between. Germline V gives CDR1 PRHDT, CDR2 FYEKMQ (reference sequence).

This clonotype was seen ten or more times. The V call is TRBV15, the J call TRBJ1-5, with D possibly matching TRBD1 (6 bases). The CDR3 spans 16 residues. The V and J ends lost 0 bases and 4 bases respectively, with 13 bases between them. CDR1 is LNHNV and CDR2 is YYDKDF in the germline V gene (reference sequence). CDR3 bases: TGTGCCACCAGCAGAGATTCGGGGGCTCGGAATCAGCCCCAGCATTTT. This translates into CATSRDSGARNQPQHF.

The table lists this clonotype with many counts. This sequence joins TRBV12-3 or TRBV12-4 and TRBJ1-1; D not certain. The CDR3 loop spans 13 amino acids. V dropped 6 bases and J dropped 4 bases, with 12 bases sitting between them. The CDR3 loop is CASSLTGFTEAFF. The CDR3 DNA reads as TGTGCCAGCAGCTTAACGGGTTTCACTGAAGCTTTCTTT.

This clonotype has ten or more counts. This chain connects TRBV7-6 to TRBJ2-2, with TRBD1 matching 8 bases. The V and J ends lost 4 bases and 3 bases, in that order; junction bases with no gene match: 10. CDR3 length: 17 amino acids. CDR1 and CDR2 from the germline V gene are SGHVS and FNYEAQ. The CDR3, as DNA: TGTGCCAGCAGCTCATTTGAGGACAGGGATGACACCGGGGAGCTGTTTTTT. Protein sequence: CASSSFEDRDDTGELFF.

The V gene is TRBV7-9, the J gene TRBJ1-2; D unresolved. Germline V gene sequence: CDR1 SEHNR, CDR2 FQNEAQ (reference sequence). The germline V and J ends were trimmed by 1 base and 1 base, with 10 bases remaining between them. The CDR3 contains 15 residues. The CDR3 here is CASSLGGVINYGYTF. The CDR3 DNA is TGTGCCAGCAGCTTAGGCGGAGTCATTAACTATGGCTACACCTTC.

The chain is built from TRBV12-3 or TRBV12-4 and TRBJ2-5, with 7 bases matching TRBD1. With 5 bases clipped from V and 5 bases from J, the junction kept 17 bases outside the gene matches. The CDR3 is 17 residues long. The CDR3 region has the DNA TGTGCCAGCAGTCCTACGACAATAACAGGGGCTTCCGAGACCCAGTACTTC. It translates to CASSPTTITGASETQYF.

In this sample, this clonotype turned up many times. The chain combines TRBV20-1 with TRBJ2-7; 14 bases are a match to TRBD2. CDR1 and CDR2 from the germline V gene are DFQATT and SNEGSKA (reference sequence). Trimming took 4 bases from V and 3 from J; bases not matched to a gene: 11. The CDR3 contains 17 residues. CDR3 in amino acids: CSAIPTSGRAGFYEQYF. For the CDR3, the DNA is TGCAGTGCTATTCCGACTAGCGGGAGGGCCGGCTTCTACGAGCAGTACTTC.

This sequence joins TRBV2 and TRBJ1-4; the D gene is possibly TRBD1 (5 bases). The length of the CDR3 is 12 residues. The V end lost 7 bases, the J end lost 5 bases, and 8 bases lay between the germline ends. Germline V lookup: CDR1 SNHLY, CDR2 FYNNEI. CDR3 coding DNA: TGTGCCAGCAACCGACAGAATGAAAAACTGTTTTTT. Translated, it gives CASNRQNEKLFF.

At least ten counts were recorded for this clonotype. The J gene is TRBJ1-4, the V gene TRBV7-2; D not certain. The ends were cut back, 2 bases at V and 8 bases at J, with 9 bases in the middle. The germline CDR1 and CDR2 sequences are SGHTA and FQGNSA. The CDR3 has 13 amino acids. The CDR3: CASSLLGGEKLFF. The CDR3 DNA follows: TGTGCCAGCAGCTTATTGGGCGGAGAAAAACTGTTTTTT.

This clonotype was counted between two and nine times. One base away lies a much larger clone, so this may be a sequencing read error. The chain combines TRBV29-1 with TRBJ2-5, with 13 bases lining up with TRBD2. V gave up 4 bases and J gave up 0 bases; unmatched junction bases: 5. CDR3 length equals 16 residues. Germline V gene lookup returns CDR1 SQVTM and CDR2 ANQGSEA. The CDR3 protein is CSVVQGLAGNQETQYF. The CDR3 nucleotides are TGCAGCGTTGTTCAGGGACTAGCGGGAAACCAAGAGACCCAGTACTTC.

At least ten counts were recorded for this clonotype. The CDR3 sequence is CASSFQNNQETQYF. CDR3 DNA: TGTGCCAGCAGCTTCCAAAACAACCAAGAGACCCAGTACTTC. This rearrangement joins TRBV7-8 to TRBJ2-5; D is uncertain. Trimming took 3 bases from V and 0 from J, leaving 8 bases between them. CDR3 length: 14 amino acids. From germline, CDR1 is SGHVS and CDR2 FQNEAQ.

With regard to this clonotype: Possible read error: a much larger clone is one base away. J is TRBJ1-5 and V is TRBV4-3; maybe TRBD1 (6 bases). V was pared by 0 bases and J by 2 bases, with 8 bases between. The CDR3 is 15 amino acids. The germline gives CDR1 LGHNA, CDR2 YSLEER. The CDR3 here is CASSQEAGGNQPQHF. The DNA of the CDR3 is TGCGCCAGCAGCCAAGAGGCAGGGGGCAATCAGCCCCAGCATTTT.

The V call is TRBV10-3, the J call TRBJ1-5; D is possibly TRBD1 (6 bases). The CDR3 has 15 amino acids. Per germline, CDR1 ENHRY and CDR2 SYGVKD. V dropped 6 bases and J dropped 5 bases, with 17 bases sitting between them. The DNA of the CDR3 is TGTGCCATCAGACGGGGGCAGGGATCTGATCAGCCCCAGCATTTT. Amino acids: CAIRRGQGSDQPQHF.

For the CDR3, the DNA is TGTGCCAGCAGCTTAACCTTCCCGAAAGGGAGGCGGACCGGGGAGCTGTTTTTT. Protein: CASSLTFPKGRRTGELFF. The J gene is TRBJ2-2, the V gene TRBV7-9, with D possibly TRBD2 on 6 matching bases. The length of the CDR3 is 18 residues. The V gene's germline CDR1 is SEHNR and CDR2 FQNEAQ (reference sequence). The V end lost 2 bases, the J end lost 5 bases, and 21 bases lay between the germline ends.